The present TCR beta chain was sequenced within a study of OX40 agonist ivuxolimab in advanced cancers. Study summary: Prior anti-PD-1, anti-PD-L1 or anti-CTLA-4 therapy did not bar entry, and roughly 40% had some.

The J segment lost 4 bases and the V segment lost 6 bases, leaving 13 bases of the junction unmatched. Germline CDR1 and CDR2: LNHDA and SQIVND (reference sequence). The CDR3 has 17 residues. Repertoires were generated with immunoSEQ multiplex PCR, while TCRdb's copy carries only in-frame clones and drops some. This sample carries about 60,000 clones, about nine tenths of them seen once, and the ten largest clones take roughly 7%. Patients with a history of autoimmune disease or on systemic immunosuppression were excluded. The study, taken as a whole, reports: Clones of CD4+ and CD8+ blood T cells grew by week 6 at doses of 0.1 to 3.0 mg/kg.

About this clone: The antigen is unknown.

The J gene is TRBJ2-2, the V gene TRBV19; TRBD1 matches 8 bases. The origin of this receptor is an adult with an advanced solid tumor such as melanoma, head and neck, liver or kidney cancer. The sequences come from CD4+ or CD8+ T cells sorted from blood, collected in a trial of the OX40 agonist ivuxolimab. The CDR3 DNA reads TGTGCCAGTAGGCTTGATCAGGGGGCGGGTGTCACCGGGGAGCTGTTTTTT. This encodes CASRLDQGAGVTGELFF.